This T cell receptor (beta chain) came from a study of Ad26.COV2.S vaccination and SARS-CoV-2 variants. Whole-study context: Donor got 5x10^10 or 1x10^11 viral particles of Ad26.COV2.S.

Treatment specified: about 20 received Ad26.COV2.S at low or high dose, single or two shots; five or six received placebo; per-sample allocation not given. Sampling took place 63 days after the first vaccine or placebo injection. Study-level results: Spike-specific TCR breadth was greater after Ad26.COV2.S than placebo. People who got the vaccine or the placebo had similar non-spike TCR breadth.

This CDR3 contains 15 residues. The germline V and J ends were trimmed by 4 bases and 5 bases, with 15 bases remaining between them. Germline assignment: CDR1 SGDLS and CDR2 YYNGEE. A remark on this clone: Its antigen is unknown.

TCRdb's table, derived via immunoSEQ multiplex PCR, lists solely in-frame clones and lacks some. The repertoire has 250,000 or so clones, approximately 88% of them found once; the top ten carry less than 3.5%. The chain uses TRBV9 and TRBJ1-4, with D perhaps TRBD1 (5 bases). The sample here was peripheral blood, taken in a trial of Ad26.COV2.S vaccine versus placebo. This clonotype originated in a person between 18 and 65 years old who received the Ad26.COV2.S COVID-19 vaccine or a placebo. CDR3 coding DNA: TGTGCCAGCAGCTCTCTGGGACGGCTGAATGAAAAACTGTTTTTT. This encodes CASSSLGRLNEKLFF.